These 10 T cell receptor beta chains were all obtained from the same sample, sequenced in a study of molecular identifiers for immune sequencing clone quantification (dated by TCRdb to 2017 to 2018). The library was prepared using PCR. The sequencer listed for this sample is Illumina HiSeq 4000. The public reads were reprocessed in TCRdb via fastp at Q25 and MiXCR, keeping in-frame beta chains. Under each unique CDR3 protein, matching rows form one entry showing the most common genes and DNA. Present in this sample are 250,000 to 350,000 distinct CDR3 sequences, roughly a fifth of which were seen just once. The ten biggest clones cover over 0.7% of the sample. Sequenced sample: naive CD8+ T cells from blood, with Jurkat cell RNA spiked in. According to the study, the label for this sample's cell subset or site signals: FACS-sorted CD8+CD4-CCR7+CD45RA+ naive T cells. The receptors were sampled from a human donor in good health. Some libraries in this study had Jurkat cell RNA spiked in.

This clonotype was observed at least ten times. The chain employs TRBV20-1 and TRBJ2-7; D might be TRBD1 (5 bases). The CDR3 runs to 13 residues. Trimming removed 0 bases from V and 0 bases from J, with 6 bases in between. Germline CDR1 reads DFQATT; CDR2 reads SNEGSKA (reference sequence). The CDR3 sequence is CSARETASYEQYF. CDR3 in DNA: TGCAGTGCTAGAGAGACAGCCTCCTACGAGCAGTACTTC.

This chain links TRBV7-6 with TRBJ2-6; D is uncertain. CDR1 and CDR2 (germline): SGHVS, FNYEAQ. This CDR3 contains 15 residues. The V end was cut by 8 bases, the J end by 0 bases, with 11 bases between. The CDR3 DNA reads as TGTGCCAGCTCTGGGATCACCTCTGGGGCCAACGTCCTGACTTTC. Protein product: CASSGITSGANVLTF.

This clonotype has just a few counts. The chain carries TRBV28 and TRBJ2-3; TRBD1 matches 7 bases. V gave up 8 bases and J gave up 4 bases; unmatched junction bases: 9. The length of the CDR3 is 14 residues. Germline assignment: CDR1 MDHEN and CDR2 SYDVKM. The CDR3 loop reads CASGQQGSPDTQYF. The DNA of the CDR3 is TGTGCCAGCGGTCAACAGGGGAGTCCAGATACGCAGTATTTT.

This clonotype was detected ten times or more. This sequence joins TRBV6-6 and TRBJ2-7; D uncertain. V lost 0 bases and J 4 bases, leaving 10 bases between the germline ends. CDR1 and CDR2 (germline): MNHNY, SVGAGI (reference sequence). The length of the CDR3 is 14 residues. The CDR3 DNA sequence: TGTGCCAGCAGTTACTCGTCGTGGGGTTACGAGCAGTACTTC. This encodes CASSYSSWGYEQYF.

This clonotype was seen at least ten times. The rearrangement uses TRBV19 and TRBJ2-7; 7 positions agree with TRBD1. Germline lookup yields CDR1 LNHDA and CDR2 SQIVND (reference sequence). The CDR3 has 15 residues. J lost 7 bases, V lost 2 bases, and 11 bases had no gene match. For the CDR3, the DNA is TGTGCCAGTAGTATACTAGGGACAGCCCCGGAAGAGCAGTACTTC. Translated, it gives CASSILGTAPEEQYF.

This clonotype was counted ten times or more. The chain combines TRBV29-1 with TRBJ1-1; tentatively, D is TRBD1 (5 bases). Germline V gene sequence: CDR1 SQVTM, CDR2 ANQGSEA. The CDR3 contains 15 residues. Trimming pared 5 bases from V and 2 bases from J, leaving 18 bases between. CDR3: CSVWGGGILNTEAFF. DNA for the CDR3: TGCAGCGTTTGGGGGGGGGGAATACTCAACACTGAAGCTTTCTTT.

This clonotype was picked up many times. The V gene is TRBV28, the J gene TRBJ1-6, with unresolved D. Germline V gene sequence: CDR1 MDHEN, CDR2 SYDVKM. The V end was cut by 1 base, the J end by 5 bases, with 15 bases between. The CDR3 extends over 17 amino acids. CDR3 sequence reads: CASSLLGTPIDNSPLHF. The CDR3 coding sequence is TGTGCCAGCAGTTTATTGGGAACCCCCATCGATAATTCACCCCTCCACTTT.

This clonotype was observed at least ten times. The chain employs TRBV6-5 and TRBJ2-3; 7 nucleotides agree with TRBD2. Germline assignment: CDR1 MNHEY and CDR2 SVGAGI. CDR3 length: 16 residues. V was pared by 5 bases and J by 0 bases, with 8 bases of the junction left unmatched. CDR3 loop: CASSHEPSGSTDTQYF. For the CDR3, the DNA is TGTGCCAGCAGTCACGAACCTAGCGGTAGCACAGATACGCAGTATTTT.

As for this clonotype: Being one base from a much bigger clone, this may be a read error. This chain joins TRBV14 and TRBJ1-2; no clear D. Germline assignment: CDR1 SGHDN and CDR2 FVKESK. The CDR3 totals 13 residues. CDR3 residues: CASSPGLVYGYAF. Here the CDR3 DNA reads TGTGCCAGCAGCCCCGGACTCGTCTATGGCTACGCCTTC.

As regards this clonotype: A much more abundant neighbour one base away suggests this may be a read error. The chain joins TRBV20-1 to TRBJ2-1; 7 nucleotides agree with TRBD1. The CDR3 consists of 14 residues. The germline gives CDR1 DFQATT, CDR2 SNEGSKA (reference sequence). This chain's CDR3 is CSAPSRGPNDEQLF. Written as DNA, the CDR3 is TGCAGTGCACCAAGTAGGGGGCCTAACGATGAGCAGCTCTTC.